This TCR beta chain was obtained from a study of long-term antiretroviral therapy in people with HIV. Running of the v3.0 immunoSEQ assay took place at survey level. The table came from immunoSEQ multiplex PCR; TCRdb's copy has only in-frame clones and leaves some out. This sample has 15,000 to 20,000 clones; 81% occur once, and the top ten carry 9% to 10%. Points on this clone: Antigen unknown.

Study-wide findings and caveats: Versus controls, repertoires in people with HIV had narrower CDR3 length ranges. Diversity increased after ART yet remained lower than in transplant donor controls.

The V gene's germline CDR1 is MNHEY and CDR2 SMNVEV (reference sequence). The V end lost 5 bases, the J end lost 8 bases, and 10 bases lay between the germline ends. The CDR3 is 12 amino acids. Sequencing used unsorted PBMCs, obtained 0.3 years after starting antiretroviral therapy. This TCR derives from a man younger than 35 with HIV. This chain uses TRBV27 with TRBJ2-1; D unclear. The CDR3 loop is CASSGELDEQFF. The CDR3 nucleotides are TGTGCCAGCAGTGGGGAACTCGATGAGCAGTTCTTC.